The 29 T cell receptor beta chains below all came from one sample that was sequenced in a study of CD8 T cells in ankylosing spondylitis. MiXCR, run by TCRdb on the 5' RACE reads, gives a single entry per CDR3 protein. The sample has about 250,000 distinct CDR3 sequences; about 30% are singletons. Sample: blood, either unsorted or a sorted T cell fraction (not recorded which). Receptors originate from a male donor with ankylosing spondylitis or in good health (not recorded which).

This clonotype was seen a few times. The rearrangement joins TRBV12-3 or TRBV12-4 to TRBJ1-1; D call uncertain. Trimming pared 5 bases from V and 1 base from J, leaving 11 bases between. This CDR3 comprises 14 residues. The CDR3 DNA reads as TGTGCCAGCAGTGCCCCTGGGGAGAACACTGAAGCTTTCTTT. It specifies CASSAPGENTEAFF.

This clonotype has only a few counts. V usage is TRBV20-1 and J usage is TRBJ2-1; the D is unclear. V was clipped by 4 bases and J by 9 bases, with 16 bases between them. CDR1 is DFQATT, CDR2 SNEGSKA, per germline (reference sequence). CDR3 size: 13 residues. DNA of the CDR3: TGCAGTGCTACCGGTTTTGTAGTCGGTGAGCAGTTCTTC. It specifies CSATGFVVGEQFF.

The V gene is TRBV20-1, the J gene TRBJ1-1; 9 nucleotides line up with TRBD1. Per the germline V gene, CDR1 is DFQATT and CDR2 is SNEGSKA (reference sequence). V lost 3 bases and J lost 4; bases outside the gene matches: 3. The CDR3 loop spans 13 amino acids. CDR3 region: CSARGQGGTEAFF. DNA for the CDR3: TGCAGTGCTAGGGGACAGGGAGGCACTGAAGCTTTCTTT.

In this sample, this clonotype turned up a few times. The chain carries TRBV12-3 or TRBV12-4 and TRBJ1-1; 10 bases are shared with TRBD1. J gave up 4 bases and V 7 bases, and 6 bases lay outside the gene matches. The CDR3 consists of 14 residues. CDR3 DNA: TGTGCCAGCAACGACAGGGGGCTGGGCACTGAAGCTTTCTTT. Its translation: CASNDRGLGTEAFF.

In its sample, this clonotype was seen a few times. The V call is TRBV24-1, the J call TRBJ2-3; TRBD1 might be the D (6 bases). Deletions cut 3 bases from V and 6 bases from J, with 9 bases between. Per germline, CDR1 KGHDR and CDR2 SFDVKD. The CDR3 covers 13 residues. The CDR3 region has the DNA TGTGCCACCAGTGATGGGCAGGGGGATACGCAGTATTTT. It is translated as CATSDGQGDTQYF.

The chain has TRBV20-1 and TRBJ2-7, with TRBD2 matching 7 bases. Trimming removed 3 bases from V and 4 bases from J; junction bases left unmatched: 6. Germline values: CDR1 DFQATT, CDR2 SNEGSKA (reference sequence). This CDR3 spans 13 amino acids. In DNA form, the CDR3 reads TGCAGTGCTAGCGGGCTAGCGGTGTACGAGCAGTACTTC. It yields the protein CSASGLAVYEQYF.

This clonotype was detected a few times. The chain is built from TRBV5-1 and TRBJ2-5; TRBD2 aligns across 13 bases. The CDR3 is 18 residues long. CDR1 and CDR2 (germline): SGHRS, YFSETQ. J lost 1 base, V lost 1 base, and 7 bases had no gene match. DNA for the CDR3: TGCGCCAGCAGCTTGCAACCGGGACTAGCGGGGACCCAAGAGACCCAGTACTTC. Amino acids: CASSLQPGLAGTQETQYF.

This clonotype appeared a single time. The chain uses TRBV12-3 or TRBV12-4 and TRBJ1-4, with D uncertain. V was cut by 8 bases and J by 8 bases, with 18 bases left in between. CDR3 length: 14 residues. CDR3 bases: TGTGCCAGCCAGACCTCCGCGGGTGAGGAAAAACTGTTTTTT. It encodes CASQTSAGEEKLFF.

This clonotype was detected only a few times. The CDR3 reads CASSADGTGRETQYF. CDR3 nucleotide sequence: TGTGCCAGCAGCGCCGATGGGACAGGGAGAGAGACCCAGTACTTC. The rearrangement links TRBV9 to TRBJ2-5; 9 bases map to TRBD1. Germline trimming cut 3 bases from V and 4 bases from J; bases unmatched to any gene: 7. The CDR3 is 15 residues long. Germline assignment: CDR1 SGDLS and CDR2 YYNGEE.

This clonotype showed up just a few times. The chain has TRBV6-5 and TRBJ1-1; D uncertain. V was cut by 0 bases and J by 11 bases, with 10 bases left in between. There are 12 residues in the CDR3. Germline V CDR1 and CDR2: MNHEY, SVGAGI. The CDR3 DNA reads TGTGCCAGCAGTTACTCAGGACTAGAGGCTTTCTTT. As protein: CASSYSGLEAFF.

The CDR3 nucleotides read TGTGCCACCACGACCCATAATGAAAAACTGTTTTTT. Amino acids: CATTTHNEKLFF. The chain links TRBV15 to TRBJ1-4; D uncertain. The CDR3 runs 12 residues. Germline V gene sequence: CDR1 LNHNV, CDR2 YYDKDF (reference sequence). V lost 7 bases and J 4 bases, leaving 7 bases between the germline ends.

The CDR3 region is CASSRSPTGTEAFF. For the CDR3, the DNA is TGCGCCAGCAGTAGATCGCCAACAGGCACTGAAGCTTTCTTT. This rearrangement joins TRBV10-1 to TRBJ1-1; possibly TRBD1 for D (5 bases). Germline CDR1 WNHNN, CDR2 SYGVQD (reference sequence). V shed 5 bases and J shed 4 bases, with 14 bases lying between them. This CDR3 comprises 14 residues.

The chain joins TRBV7-2 to TRBJ1-2, with 7 bases lining up with TRBD1. V lost 4 bases, J lost 8 bases, and 7 bases stayed unmatched. Germline V gene data show CDR1 as SGHTA and CDR2 as FQGNSA. The CDR3 loop spans 13 amino acids. CDR3 DNA: TGTGCCAGCAGCTCCCGACAGGGAGTAGGCTACACCTTC. This encodes CASSSRQGVGYTF.

V usage is TRBV2 and J usage is TRBJ2-3; TRBD2 matches 12 bases. CDR3 length equals 13 residues. The V gene end was trimmed by 6 bases and the J gene end by 7 bases; junction bases not matched to a gene: 2. Per germline, CDR1 SNHLY and CDR2 FYNNEI. CDR3 bases: TGTGCCAGCAGACTAGCGGGGGGACATACGCAGTATTTT. It is translated as CASRLAGGHTQYF.

In its sample, this clonotype was seen many times. The gene calls are TRBV29-1 and TRBJ2-2; no definite D call. CDR1 SQVTM and CDR2 ANQGSEA come from the germline V gene. There are 13 residues in the CDR3. The V and J ends lost 5 bases and 6 bases respectively, with 13 bases between them. The DNA of the CDR3 is TGCAGCGTTTCAGACTGGGTTCCCGGGGAGCTGTTTTTT. It specifies CSVSDWVPGELFF.

This clonotype was detected many times. The rearrangement links TRBV20-1 to TRBJ1-4; D gene ambiguous. V was cut by 1 base and J by 8 bases, with 8 bases left in between. The V gene's germline CDR1 is DFQATT and CDR2 SNEGSKA (reference sequence). CDR3 length: 12 amino acids. CDR3 nucleotides: TGCAGTGCTAGAGTAGGAGGGGAAAAACTGTTTTTT. This gives the protein CSARVGGEKLFF.

V is TRBV20-1 and J is TRBJ1-1; no reliable D call. The CDR3 runs 15 residues. V was cut by 5 bases and J by 1 base, with 17 bases left in between. Germline-derived CDR1 and CDR2 are DFQATT and SNEGSKA (reference sequence). For the CDR3, the DNA is TGCAGTGCTCCCCGGCCCGCGGAGTCGAACACTGAAGCTTTCTTT. Encoded protein: CSAPRPAESNTEAFF.

This clonotype was seen many times. The chain links TRBV20-1 to TRBJ2-7; D is unclear. This CDR3 has 11 residues. Germline loops: CDR1 DFQATT, CDR2 SNEGSKA (reference sequence). Trimming pared 3 bases from V and 6 bases from J, leaving 9 bases between. The CDR3 sequence: CSASPSVEQYF. The CDR3 nucleotides read TGCAGTGCTAGCCCCTCGGTCGAGCAGTACTTC.

V and J are TRBV20-1 and TRBJ2-5; D perhaps matches TRBD1 (5 bases). The germline CDR1 and CDR2 sequences are DFQATT and SNEGSKA (reference sequence). The CDR3 spans 20 residues. With 0 bases removed from V and 0 bases from J, the gap between germline ends came to 26 bases. The CDR3 loop reads CSARDQSASGNPQNQETQYF. The CDR3 DNA sequence: TGCAGTGCTAGAGATCAGTCTGCTTCAGGGAACCCCCAAAACCAAGAGACCCAGTACTTC.

This chain connects TRBV5-5 to TRBJ2-1, with D maybe TRBD2 (5 bases). Germline CDR1 is SGHKS and CDR2 is YYEKEE (reference sequence). CDR3 length: 15 residues. Trimming stripped 0 bases from V and 2 bases from J, with 9 bases between. The DNA for the CDR3 is TGTGCCAGCAGCTTGGGCGGGTTTACCTACAATGAGCAGTTCTTC. Protein product: CASSLGGFTYNEQFF.

The V and J genes are TRBV11-2 and TRBJ1-2, with a weak D call TRBD1 (5 bases). The CDR3 runs 14 residues. V lost 5 bases and J lost 8, with 18 bases in between. CDR1 is SGHAT, CDR2 FQNNGV, per germline. The CDR3 loop is CASSRRPFGDGYTF. The CDR3 region has the DNA TGTGCCAGCAGCCGACGACCGTTCGGGGACGGCTACACCTTC.

In its sample, this clonotype was seen a few times. This chain links TRBV18 with TRBJ1-5; 7 nucleotides match TRBD1. V gave up 1 base and J gave up 8 bases; unmatched junction bases: 2. CDR3 length equals 13 residues. Germline CDR1 reads KGHSH; CDR2 reads LQKENI. CDR3 DNA sequence: TGTGCCAGCTCACCACAGGGGGCTGAGCCCCAGCATTTT. Protein: CASSPQGAEPQHF.

J is TRBJ2-1 and V is TRBV19; 7 bases are shared with TRBD1. Per germline, CDR1 LNHDA and CDR2 SQIVND (reference sequence). CDR3 length: 14 residues. The V and J ends lost 3 bases and 2 bases, in that order; junction bases with no gene match: 1. CDR3 sequence: CASSITGAYNEQFF. CDR3 nucleotide sequence: TGTGCCAGTAGTATTACAGGGGCCTACAATGAGCAGTTCTTC.

The rearrangement uses TRBV20-1 and TRBJ2-5; 13 nucleotides match TRBD2. This CDR3 comprises 16 residues. CDR1 DFQATT and CDR2 SNEGSKA come from the germline V gene (reference sequence). V was pared by 5 bases and J by 7 bases, with 13 bases of the junction left unmatched. The CDR3 DNA sequence: TGCAGTGCTGGCCCTCCGACTAGCGGGGGGCTGGGGACCCAGTACTTC. Its protein is CSAGPPTSGGLGTQYF.

This sequence joins TRBV27 and TRBJ2-3; D gene uncertain. CDR3 size: 13 residues. Trimming removed 10 bases from V and 8 bases from J, with 19 bases in between. Germline V gene data show CDR1 as MNHEY and CDR2 as SMNVEV (reference sequence). The chain's CDR3 is CATRYTAVGTQYF. CDR3 DNA sequence: TGTGCCACCCGGTATACCGCTGTAGGTACGCAGTATTTT.

The sample holds a few counts of this clonotype. V usage is TRBV20-1 and J usage is TRBJ2-3; 11 bases are shared with TRBD2. CDR3 length equals 15 residues. Germline V gene lookup returns CDR1 DFQATT and CDR2 SNEGSKA (reference sequence). Losses at the gene ends were 2 bases for V and 8 bases for J; bases not matched to a gene: 9. DNA for the CDR3: TGCAGTGCTAGAATTGGGACTAGCGGCACCGCTACGCAGTATTTT. As protein: CSARIGTSGTATQYF.

The chain joins TRBV27 to TRBJ2-3; perhaps D is TRBD1 or TRBD2 (5 bases each). The CDR3 length is 15 residues. Germline V gene data show CDR1 as MNHEY and CDR2 as SMNVEV (reference sequence). Between the trimmed V and J ends, which lost 0 bases and 2 bases, there was a span of 9 bases. The CDR3 nucleotides are TGTGCCAGCAGTTTATCGTGGGGGAACACAGATACGCAGTATTTT. This translates into CASSLSWGNTDTQYF.

This clonotype was seen only a few times. The V call is TRBV20-1, the J call TRBJ2-3; D is unresolved. Per germline, CDR1 DFQATT and CDR2 SNEGSKA (reference sequence). The CDR3 sequence is 12 residues long. V lost 6 bases and J 8 bases, leaving 15 bases between the germline ends. CDR3 sequence reads: CSAPDLLFTQYF. DNA for the CDR3: TGCAGTGCCCCGGACCTCCTTTTTACGCAGTATTTT.

Only a few counts were recorded for this clonotype. The chain has TRBV5-1 and TRBJ1-2; D call uncertain. Per the germline V gene, CDR1 is SGHRS and CDR2 is YFSETQ. V gave up 0 bases and J gave up 0 bases, with 6 bases separating them. The CDR3 loop spans 14 amino acids. The CDR3 DNA follows: TGCGCCAGCAGCTTGGCCCAGGCTAACTATGGCTACACCTTC. Translation: CASSLAQANYGYTF.